A single sample is the source of the 22 T cell receptor beta chains below, sequenced in a study of cytomegalovirus exposure and HLA in healthy donors. Both 60 Vbeta primers and 13 Jbeta primers went into the PCR. Sequencing was performed with immunoSEQ multiplex PCR; in TCRdb, only in-frame clones are kept and a portion is missing. The repertoire holds 75,000 to 95,000 clones, with around 78% as singletons. The sequencing sample was made of PBMCs. All receptors derive from a woman in her thirties or forties in good health and CMV-seropositive.

The rearrangement joins TRBV9 to TRBJ1-1; 9 bases align to TRBD1. The CDR3 is 15 amino acids. In germline, CDR1 is SGDLS, CDR2 YYNGEE. V gave up 3 bases and J gave up 4 bases; unmatched junction bases: 7. CDR3 sequence reads: CASSAAGTGLTEAFF. The CDR3 DNA reads as TGTGCCAGCAGCGCCGCCGGGACAGGGCTCACTGAAGCTTTCTTT.

V and J are TRBV4-3 and TRBJ2-7, with 9 positions matching TRBD1. Trimming removed 0 bases from V and 3 bases from J; junction bases left unmatched: 6. The germline gives CDR1 LGHNA, CDR2 YSLEER. This CDR3 region has 16 residues. CDR3 coding DNA: TGCGCCAGCAGCCAAGACGGACAGGGGCTAAACTACGAGCAGTACTTC. Encoded protein: CASSQDGQGLNYEQYF.

The V and J genes are TRBV29-1 and TRBJ2-7; no reliable D call. CDR1 and CDR2 from the germline V gene are SQVTM and ANQGSEA. V dropped 5 bases and J dropped 2 bases, with 16 bases sitting between them. This CDR3 has 14 amino acids. The CDR3 region has the DNA TGCAGCGTTAAATCTGTGGCCGGAGCCTACGAGCAGTACTTC. Protein sequence: CSVKSVAGAYEQYF.

The rearrangement uses TRBV19 and TRBJ2-7; a possible D gene is TRBD2 (6 bases). Germline V gives CDR1 LNHDA, CDR2 SQIVND (reference sequence). Trimming cost V 6 bases and J 0 bases, with 18 bases left between them. The CDR3 length is 16 residues. CDR3 sequence (DNA): TGTGCCAGTAGCAAACAACCGGGACTTCTCTCCTACGAGCAGTACTTC. This gives the protein CASSKQPGLLSYEQYF.

The V call is TRBV7-6, the J call TRBJ2-5; D is possibly TRBD2 (6 bases). Near its end, the DNA agrees better with TRBJ2-7, so the J call may be wrong. This CDR3 is built from 14 residues. CDR1 is SGHVS and CDR2 is FNYEAQ in the germline V gene. The CDR3 region has the DNA TGTGCCAGCAGCCCCGCGGGGCGATCCTACGAGCAGTACTTC. Its protein product is CASSPAGRSYEQYF.

The chain has TRBV27 and TRBJ2-3; 11 nucleotides align to TRBD2. The CDR3 contains 15 residues. The V gene's germline CDR1 is MNHEY and CDR2 SMNVEV (reference sequence). V trimming: 5 bases; J trimming: 4 bases; junction bases outside the gene matches: 5. CDR3 protein: CASSTLAGGSDTQYF. The CDR3 bases are TGTGCCAGCAGTACGCTAGCGGGAGGTTCAGATACGCAGTATTTT.

This clone was observed once. The chain is built from TRBV5-4 and TRBJ1-4, with 7 nucleotides matching TRBD1. V was pared by 1 base and J by 4 bases, with 4 bases of the junction left unmatched. This CDR3 spans 15 amino acids. Germline values: CDR1 SGHNT, CDR2 YYREEE (reference sequence). The CDR3 DNA reads as TGTGCCAGCAGCTTGTACAGGGGTAATAATGAAAAACTGTTTTTT. Translation: CASSLYRGNNEKLFF.

The genes are TRBV28 and TRBJ2-7; D is possibly TRBD2 (6 bases). Per the germline V gene, CDR1 is MDHEN and CDR2 is SYDVKM. The V end lost 7 bases, the J end lost 3 bases, and 16 bases lay between the germline ends. This CDR3 contains 14 residues. The CDR3 protein is CASTLGMGGYEQYF. The CDR3 nucleotides read TGTGCCAGCACCCTTGGGATGGGGGGCTACGAGCAGTACTTC.

The V and J genes are TRBV28 and TRBJ2-7, with 8 bases identical to TRBD2. The CDR3 has 17 residues. The V segment lost 2 bases and the J segment 2 bases; nucleotides outside the gene matches: 11. Germline V gives CDR1 MDHEN, CDR2 SYDVKM. CDR3 coding DNA: TGTGCCAGCAGTTTAACTAGGACCTCGGGGGGGACCTACGAGCAGTACTTC. It codes for CASSLTRTSGGTYEQYF. The full variable domain, its missing parts supplied by reference TRBV28 and TRBJ2-7, is DVKVTQSSRYLVKRTGEKVFLECVQDMDHENMFWYRQDPGLGLRLIYFSYDVKMKEKGDIPEGYSVSREKKERFSLILESASTNQTSMYLCASSLTRTSGGTYEQYFGPGTRLTVT.

This chain uses TRBV7-2 with TRBJ2-7, with 12 bases aligning to TRBD2. CDR3 length: 19 amino acids. The germline CDR1 and CDR2 sequences are SGHTA and FQGNSA. The J segment lost 5 bases and the V segment lost 4 bases, leaving 18 bases of the junction unmatched. CDR3 loop: CASSSRLAGVYAWENEQYF. In DNA, the CDR3 is TGTGCCAGCAGCTCCCGACTAGCGGGAGTATATGCGTGGGAAAACGAGCAGTACTTC.

The chain's CDR3 is CASSLAGGGSDTQYF. DNA of the CDR3: TGTGCCAGCAGTCTAGCGGGAGGGGGGTCAGATACGCAGTATTTT. The V call is TRBV6-5, the J call TRBJ2-3; 12 bases map to TRBD2. The trim removed 5 bases at V and 4 bases at J, leaving 4 bases unmatched. The germline CDR1 and CDR2 sequences are MNHEY and SVGAGI. The CDR3 is 15 amino acids.

This chain uses TRBV9 with TRBJ2-2; no firm D call. This CDR3 has 11 amino acids. The germline gives CDR1 SGDLS, CDR2 YYNGEE. Trimming took 3 bases from V and 9 from J, leaving 6 bases between them. This chain's CDR3 is CASSESRELFF. In nucleotides, the CDR3 is TGTGCCAGCAGCGAGAGTCGGGAGCTGTTTTTT.

The J gene is TRBJ2-1, the V gene TRBV11-2, with 7 nucleotides matching TRBD1. V was clipped by 3 bases and J by 7 bases; unmatched bases: 12. Germline CDR1 is SGHAT and CDR2 is FQNNGV. This CDR3 contains 16 residues. The CDR3 loop is CASSLGQPGVRNEQFF. In nucleotides, the CDR3 is TGTGCCAGCAGCTTGGGACAGCCTGGTGTTCGGAATGAGCAGTTCTTC.

V and J are TRBV2 and TRBJ2-5, with 8 bases aligning to TRBD2. Germline loops: CDR1 SNHLY, CDR2 FYNNEI. The CDR3 runs to 15 residues. V was clipped by 4 bases and J by 5 bases; unmatched bases: 9. The CDR3 DNA follows: TGTGCCAGCAGTGGAGTTCGCGGGGGGAAGGAGACCCAGTACTTC. It yields the protein CASSGVRGGKETQYF.

This clone is judged medium-sized. The V call is TRBV28, the J call TRBJ2-7; 7 nucleotides agree with TRBD1. From germline, CDR1 is MDHEN and CDR2 SYDVKM. V lost 6 bases and J lost 2; bases outside the gene matches: 4. This CDR3 region has 13 residues. DNA of the CDR3: TGTGCCAGCAGAGGGACAGCCACCTACGAGCAGTACTTC. As protein: CASRGTATYEQYF.

The CDR3 DNA sequence: TGTGCCAGCAGCCCACAGGGAGAGACCCAGTACTTC. Its protein is CASSPQGETQYF. The chain links TRBV11-3 to TRBJ2-5; TRBD1 is a possible D gene (6 bases). CDR3 length: 12 amino acids. V dropped 5 bases and J dropped 4 bases, with 8 bases sitting between them. CDR1 is SGHNT and CDR2 is YENEEA in the germline V gene.

This chain connects TRBV4-3 to TRBJ2-7, with 11 bases matching TRBD1. V lost 3 bases and J lost 5; bases outside the gene matches: 6. The CDR3 has 15 residues. CDR1 is LGHNA, CDR2 YSLEER, per germline. CDR3 coding DNA: TGCGCCAGCAGCCAGAAGCCGGGACAGGGGGACGAGCAGTACTTC. Amino acid sequence: CASSQKPGQGDEQYF.

This clone came up once. This chain joins TRBV6-5 and TRBJ2-4, with 7 bases that match TRBD1. CDR1 and CDR2 (germline): MNHEY, SVGAGI. The trim removed 6 bases at V and 14 bases at J, leaving 10 bases unmatched. The CDR3 contains 12 residues. The CDR3: CASSPSMGTEYF. In DNA form, the CDR3 reads TGTGCCAGCAGCCCCTCGATGGGGACAGAGTACTTC.

This rearrangement joins TRBV7-3 to TRBJ2-1, with 7 bases lining up with TRBD2. In germline, CDR1 is SGHTA, CDR2 FQGTGA. This CDR3 has 15 residues. J gave up 8 bases and V 2 bases, and 9 bases lay outside the gene matches. CDR3 coding DNA: TGTGCCAGCAGCTTATCAGCGGGATTTGGAGATGAGCAGTTCTTC. Translation: CASSLSAGFGDEQFF.

The chain couples TRBV9 to TRBJ2-7; D is perhaps TRBD2 (6 bases). From germline, CDR1 is SGDLS and CDR2 YYNGEE. There are 13 residues in the CDR3. V shed 1 base and J shed 6 bases, with 11 bases lying between them. The CDR3 reads CASSVRRESEQYF. The CDR3 nucleotides are TGTGCCAGCAGCGTAAGGCGGGAATCCGAGCAGTACTTC. The variable domain in full, completed from reference TRBV9 and TRBJ2-7, reads DSGVTQTPKHLITATGQRVTLRCSPRSGDLSVYWYQQSLDQGLQFLIQYYNGEERAKGNILERFSAQQFPDLHSELNLSSLELGDSALYFCASSVRRESEQYFGPGTRLTVT.

This clone was found a few times. The rearrangement uses TRBV6-1 and TRBJ1-4, with a possible D match to TRBD1 (5 bases). Germline loops: CDR1 MNHNS, CDR2 SASEGT. The CDR3 has 15 residues. V was cut by 3 bases and J by 7 bases, with 15 bases left in between. CDR3 sequence reads: CASSDFGAGGEKLFF. DNA of the CDR3: TGTGCCAGCAGTGACTTTGGGGCCGGGGGTGAAAAACTGTTTTTT.

The rearrangement joins TRBV11-3 to TRBJ2-1, with D possibly TRBD1 on 5 matching bases. Germline V gene data show CDR1 as SGHNT and CDR2 as YENEEA. V was trimmed by 1 base and J by 9 bases, leaving 16 bases between them. CDR3 size: 15 residues. For the CDR3, the DNA is TGTGCCAGCAGCTTAGGGGGCCCGTTCGGCGGTGAGCAGTTCTTC. Translated, it gives CASSLGGPFGGEQFF.